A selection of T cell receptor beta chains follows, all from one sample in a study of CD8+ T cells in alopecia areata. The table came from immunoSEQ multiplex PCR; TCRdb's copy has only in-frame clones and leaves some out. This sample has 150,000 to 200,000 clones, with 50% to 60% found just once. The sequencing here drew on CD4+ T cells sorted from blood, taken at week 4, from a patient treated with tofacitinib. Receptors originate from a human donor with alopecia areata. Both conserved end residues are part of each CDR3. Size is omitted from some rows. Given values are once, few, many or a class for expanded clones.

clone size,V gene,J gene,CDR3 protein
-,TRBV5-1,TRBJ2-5,CASSSRGGEETQYF
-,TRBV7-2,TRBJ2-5,CASSPGDRVGETQYF
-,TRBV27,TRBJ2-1,CASSFRLAGDNEQFF
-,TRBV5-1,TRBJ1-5,CASSVTGGQPQHF
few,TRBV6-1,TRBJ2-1,CASTLLGESYNEQFF
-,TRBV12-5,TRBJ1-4,CASGVDGTNEKLFF
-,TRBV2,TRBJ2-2,CASLGRLNTGELFF
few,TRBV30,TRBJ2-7,CAWSRGNEQYF
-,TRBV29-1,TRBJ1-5,CSVEEGQGGTQHF
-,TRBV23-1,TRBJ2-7,CASSQSIEVKLREQYF
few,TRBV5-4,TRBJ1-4,CASTQTGQKNEKLFF
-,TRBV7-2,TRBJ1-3,CASSPSFWGATGNTIYF
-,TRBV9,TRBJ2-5,CASSGGGPAETQYF
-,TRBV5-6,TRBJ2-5,CATRALRTSGRETQYF
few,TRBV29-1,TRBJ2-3,CSGQSSTDTQYF
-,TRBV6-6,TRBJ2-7,CASSETDSYEQYF
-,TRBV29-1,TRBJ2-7,CSVEVRTGLEQYF
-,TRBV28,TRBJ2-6,CASSRLGGAGANVLTF
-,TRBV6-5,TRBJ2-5,CASSSRTSGSGETQYF
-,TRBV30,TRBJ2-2,CAWSVLSGGNTGELFF
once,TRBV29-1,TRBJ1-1,CSVHRGTEAFF
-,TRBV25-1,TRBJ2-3,CASSEWRAGADTQYF
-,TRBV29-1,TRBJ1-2,CSVRTLLTNGYTF
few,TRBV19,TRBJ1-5,CASSIVAAGNQPQHF
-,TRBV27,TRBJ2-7,CASSPQATYEQYF
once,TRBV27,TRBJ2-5,CASSPQPGRETQYF
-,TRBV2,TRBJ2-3,CASSELGFGTDTQYF
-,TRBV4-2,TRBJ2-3,CASSQDPPGLRFTDTQYF
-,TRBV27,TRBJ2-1,CASARIYAGAYNEQFF
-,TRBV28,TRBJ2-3,CASSSPGGQTDTQYF
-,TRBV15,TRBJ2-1,CATSRVTSGYNEQFF
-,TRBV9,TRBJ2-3,CASSVQQGSGDTQYF
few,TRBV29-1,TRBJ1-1,CSVHTGGNTEAFF
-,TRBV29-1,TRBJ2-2,CSADRGPPGELFF
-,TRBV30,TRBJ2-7,CAWSGRRDYEQYF
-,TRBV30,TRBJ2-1,CAGVAGSYEQFF
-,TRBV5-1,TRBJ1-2,CASSLDGQAGYTF
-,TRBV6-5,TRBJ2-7,CASSYSGVHEQYF
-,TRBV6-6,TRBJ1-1,CASTANTEAFF
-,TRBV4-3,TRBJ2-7,CASSQDRAGWQYF
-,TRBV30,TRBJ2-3,CAWSVGGDYPSSTDTQYF
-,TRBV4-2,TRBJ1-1,CASSQEGGGEAFF
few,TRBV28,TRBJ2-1,CASQKGLAGSREQFF
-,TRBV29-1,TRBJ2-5,CSVAVAGAETQYF
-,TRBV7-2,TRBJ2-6,CALSMGPGANVLTF
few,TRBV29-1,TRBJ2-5,CSVEGQGFVETQYF
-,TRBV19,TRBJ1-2,CASSTAGTVYYGYTF
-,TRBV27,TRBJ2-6,CASSVTGFGANVLTF
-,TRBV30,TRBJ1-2,CAWSVQVAHYTF
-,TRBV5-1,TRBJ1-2,CASSLKGQGRSGYTF
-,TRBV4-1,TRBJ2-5,CASSRGPDRWKETQYF
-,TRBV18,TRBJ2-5,CASSLRQQETQYF
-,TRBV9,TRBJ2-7,CASSVGSSSYEQYF
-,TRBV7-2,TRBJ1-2,CASSLERGRNYGYTF
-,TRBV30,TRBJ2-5,CAWDRGQAETQYF